The 14 T cell receptor beta chains listed next were all sequenced from one sample in a study of blood T cell repertoires in COVID-19. The data were produced by immunoSEQ multiplex PCR, yet TCRdb's version contains in-frame clones alone and is incomplete. The data show approximately 500,000 clones, roughly nine tenths seen once. Sample: peripheral blood. Receptors were obtained from a woman aged 45-59 years with COVID-19, enrolled during active disease.

The chain employs TRBV19 and TRBJ1-1, with D unresolved. V was cut by 6 bases and J by 5 bases, with 13 bases left in between. Germline CDR1 reads LNHDA; CDR2 reads SQIVND (reference sequence). The CDR3 length is 13 residues. In DNA, the CDR3 is TGTGCCAGTAGGGGAGGGTTTCTTACTGAAGCTTTCTTT. Its protein is CASRGGFLTEAFF.

The chain uses TRBV24-1 and TRBJ2-5, with 16 bases aligning to TRBD2. J gave up 4 bases and V 3 bases, and 10 bases lay outside the gene matches. CDR1 and CDR2 (germline): KGHDR, SFDVKD. There are 19 residues in the CDR3. This chain's CDR3 is CATSDGGTSGGEGRETQYF. The CDR3 DNA is TGTGCCACCAGTGATGGTGGGACTAGCGGGGGGGAAGGAAGAGAGACCCAGTACTTC.

This chain links TRBV5-1 with TRBJ2-7; TRBD1 matches at 8 bases. This CDR3 spans 17 amino acids. The germline V gene encodes CDR1 SGHRS and CDR2 YFSETQ. Germline trimming cut 4 bases from V and 3 bases from J; bases unmatched to any gene: 15. CDR3 residues: CASSPPYRGKGVYEQYF. The DNA for the CDR3 is TGCGCCAGCAGCCCCCCCTACAGGGGGAAAGGGGTCTACGAGCAGTACTTC. Supplemented by reference TRBV5-1 and TRBJ2-7, the full variable domain reads KAGVTQTPRYLIKTRGQQVTLSCSPISGHRSVSWYQQTPGQGLQFLFEYFSETQRNKGNFPGRFSGRQFSNSRSEMNVSTLELGDSALYLCASSPPYRGKGVYEQYFGPGTRLTVT.

The V call is TRBV12-5, the J call TRBJ2-1; 7 bases agree with TRBD1. Trimming at V came to 5 bases and at J to 3 bases, leaving 7 bases not matched to a gene. CDR3 length: 15 amino acids. Germline CDR1 is LGHNT and CDR2 is FRNRAP. The CDR3 DNA follows: TGTGCTAGTGGTAAACCGGGACAGAGCTACAATGAGCAGTTCTTC. Its translation is CASGKPGQSYNEQFF.

This chain joins TRBV7-2 and TRBJ2-1; 11 bases line up with TRBD2. V shed 3 bases, J shed 5 bases, and the junction held 3 bases outside the gene matches. The CDR3 runs 15 residues. Germline assignment: CDR1 SGHTA and CDR2 FQGNSA. The CDR3: CASSFGLAGNNEQFF. DNA for the CDR3: TGTGCCAGCAGCTTCGGACTAGCGGGTAACAATGAGCAGTTCTTC. The complete variable domain, with remaining parts taken from reference TRBV7-2 and TRBJ2-1, reads GAGVSQSPSNKVTEKGKDVELRCDPISGHTALYWYRQSLGQGLEFLIYFQGNSAPDKSGLPSDRFSAERTGGSVSTLTIQRTQQEDSAVYLCASSFGLAGNNEQFFGPGTRLTVL.

The chain combines TRBV18 with TRBJ1-3; no firm D call. V dropped 4 bases and J dropped 1 base, with 11 bases sitting between them. CDR3 length: 15 amino acids. From germline, CDR1 is KGHSH and CDR2 LQKENI. In DNA, the CDR3 is TGTGCCAGCTCACTAGGCGCGGATTCTGGAAACACCATATATTTT. The encoded protein is CASSLGADSGNTIYF. Combining the CDR3 with reference TRBV18 and TRBJ1-3 gives the whole variable domain NAGVMQNPRHLVRRRGQEARLRCSPMKGHSHVYWYRQLPEEGLKFMVYLQKENIIDESGMPKERFSAEFPKEGPSILRIQQVVRGDSAAYFCASSLGADSGNTIYFGEGSWLTVV.

A note on this clone: Germline is not matched at one junction end, which may reflect a read error. The chain joins TRBV12-3 or TRBV12-4 to TRBJ1-2; D is unresolved. The CDR3 extends over 12 amino acids. CDR3 protein: CASSLALNGYTF. The CDR3 nucleotides are TGTGCCAGCAGCTTAGCCCTAAATGGCTACACCTTC.

A single count supports this clone. The CDR3 here is CATSRGYGVGTEAFF. CDR3 DNA: TGTGCCACCAGCAGGGGCTACGGGGTGGGGACTGAAGCTTTCTTT. The chain employs TRBV15 and TRBJ1-1; no definite D call. With 3 bases removed from V and 5 bases from J, the gap between germline ends came to 16 bases. Germline CDR1 and CDR2: LNHNV and YYDKDF (reference sequence). The CDR3 has 15 amino acids.

The V call is TRBV27, the J call TRBJ2-3, with a tentative D call TRBD2 (7 bases). Trimming took 6 bases from V and 5 from J, leaving 12 bases between them. The CDR3 sequence is 13 residues long. Germline V lookup: CDR1 MNHEY, CDR2 SMNVEV (reference sequence). CDR3 residues: CASRGEGGDTQYF. CDR3 bases: TGTGCCAGCAGGGGGGAGGGGGGAGATACGCAGTATTTT.

The CDR3 sequence is CASSRPPAGLVIDTQYF. The CDR3 DNA sequence: TGTGCCAGCTCACGCCCCCCAGCGGGGCTGGTAATAGATACGCAGTATTTT. The chain couples TRBV18 to TRBJ2-3; 7 positions agree with TRBD2. The CDR3 totals 17 residues. Germline V gives CDR1 KGHSH, CDR2 LQKENI. The junction had 15 bases not matched to a gene; V was cut back by 4 bases and J by 5 bases. The variable domain in full, with the rest retrieved from reference TRBV18 and TRBJ2-3, is NAGVMQNPRHLVRRRGQEARLRCSPMKGHSHVYWYRQLPEEGLKFMVYLQKENIIDESGMPKERFSAEFPKEGPSILRIQQVVRGDSAAYFCASSRPPAGLVIDTQYFGPGTRLTVL.

This chain uses TRBV5-4 with TRBJ2-1; no reliable D call. Trimming stripped 4 bases from V and 6 bases from J, with 14 bases between. CDR3 length: 14 residues. Germline-derived CDR1 and CDR2 are SGHNT and YYREEE (reference sequence). The CDR3 nucleotides read TGTGCCAGCAGCGGCGACTGGTTCCTCAATGAGCAGTTCTTC. Its protein is CASSGDWFLNEQFF. Together with reference TRBV5-4 and TRBJ2-1, the CDR3 gives the full variable domain: ETGVTQSPTHLIKTRGQQVTLRCSSQSGHNTVSWYQQALGQGPQFIFQYYREEENGRGNFPPRFSGLQFPNYSSELNVNALELDDSALYLCASSGDWFLNEQFFGPGTRLTVL.

The CDR3 region has the DNA TGTGCCACCAGCAGGGCCCAGGGCTTACTGAACACTGAAGCTTTCTTT. Protein sequence: CATSRAQGLLNTEAFF. This chain links TRBV15 with TRBJ1-1; D is perhaps TRBD1 (5 bases). V was pared by 3 bases and J by 0 bases, with 14 bases between. The CDR3 has 16 amino acids. Germline V gives CDR1 LNHNV, CDR2 YYDKDF (reference sequence).

The chain employs TRBV7-9 and TRBJ2-2, with 7 bases identical to TRBD1. The J segment lost 0 bases and the V segment lost 10 bases, leaving 8 bases of the junction unmatched. CDR3 length: 15 residues. CDR1 and CDR2 from the germline V gene are SEHNR and FQNEAQ (reference sequence). This chain's CDR3 is CAIDWDRTNTGELFF. CDR3 coding DNA: TGTGCCATCGACTGGGACAGAACGAACACCGGGGAGCTGTTTTTT.

This clone was seen a single time. The J gene is TRBJ1-1, the V gene TRBV10-2; D is uncertain. Germline values: CDR1 WSHSY, CDR2 SAAADI. The V and J ends lost 7 bases and 5 bases respectively, with 11 bases between them. The CDR3 runs 12 residues. The CDR3 loop reads CASTGDWTEAFF. In nucleotides, the CDR3 is TGCGCCAGCACCGGGGATTGGACTGAAGCTTTCTTT.